The clone carrying this TCR beta chain has more than one count but fewer than ten. What it binds is unknown. The treatment here: oral pan-JAK inhibitor, 5-10 mg twice daily. Punch biopsies of lesional scalp, plus peripheral blood, were taken from alopecia areata patients. This record comes from a study of CD8+ T cells in alopecia areata. Study-wide results and limits: Scalp clonality dropped significantly under tofacitinib, as did expanded CD8+ top-100 clones.

In germline, CDR1 is SGHRS, CDR2 YFSETQ. This CDR3 has 16 residues. After removal of 4 bases from V and 3 bases from J, the junction contained 10 bases not matched to a gene. RNA extraction was followed by reverse transcription into cDNA, which acted as the sequencing template. Profiling relied on immunoSEQ multiplex PCR, and the TCRdb table lists in-frame clones only, not all of them. This table holds 180,000 or so clones, around 58% found once. The material was CD4+ T cells sorted from blood, obtained at roughly week 55, from a patient treated with tofacitinib. This TCR came from a human donor with alopecia areata. V is TRBV5-1 and J is TRBJ2-4; 7 bases align to TRBD1. The CDR3 DNA is TGCGCCAGCAGCCCGCAACAGGGGATTGGCAAAAACATTCAGTACTTC. It translates to CASSPQQGIGKNIQYF.